The present entry profiles one T cell receptor (beta chain) with its context. The target antigen is unknown. This entry comes from a study of cytomegalovirus exposure and HLA in healthy donors. Study findings and constraints: For most subjects, TCR beta sequences were reported to predict HLA-A and HLA-B alleles with accuracy.

Losses at the gene ends were 7 bases for V and 3 bases for J; bases not matched to a gene: 5. CDR1 and CDR2 (germline): SQVTM, ANQGSEA. CDR3 size: 13 residues. The PCR was carried out with 60 Vbeta primers and 13 Jbeta primers. TCRdb keeps only in-frame clones here, not all; method: immunoSEQ multiplex PCR. The table includes 150,000 to 180,000 clones, around 70% detected once. The chain carries TRBV29-1 and TRBJ2-7; 11 positions agree with TRBD1. Sequencing was carried out using PBMCs. This receptor was obtained from a man younger than 40 in good health and CMV-seronegative. CDR3 loop: CSAGQGALYEQYF. CDR3 bases: TGCAGCGCCGGACAGGGGGCCCTCTACGAGCAGTACTTC.